These T cell receptor beta chains were read from a single sample in a study of blood T cell repertoires in COVID-19. Assay: immunoSEQ multiplex PCR; the TCRdb copy retains only in-frame clones and omits some. The sample records roughly 90,000 clones, over 75% being singletons. Material for sequencing was peripheral blood. The receptor source for this set is a woman of 80 years or more with active or convalescent COVID-19. CDR3s include the opening cysteine and the closing phenylalanine or tryptophan. Each record gives: CDR3 protein, CDR3 DNA, V gene, D gene, J gene, clone size. A D gene is named only where the DNA matches it firmly. Only some rows state a clone size, as once, few, many or a class for expanded clones.

CDR3 protein: CASSGTPSSYEQYF
CDR3 DNA: TGTGCCAGCAGCGGGACACCGAGCTCCTACGAGCAGTACTTC
V gene: TRBV2
D gene: NA
J gene: TRBJ2-7
clone size: NA

CDR3 protein: CAIKDRGYEQYF
CDR3 DNA: TGTGCCATCAAGGACAGGGGGTACGAGCAGTACTTC
V gene: TRBV10-3
D gene: TRBD1
J gene: TRBJ2-7
clone size: once

CDR3 protein: CASSRALAGGVTGELFF
CDR3 DNA: TGCGCCAGCAGCCGAGCACTAGCGGGGGGGGTCACCGGGGAGCTGTTTTTT
V gene: TRBV4-3
D gene: TRBD2
J gene: TRBJ2-2
clone size: NA

CDR3 protein: CASTIEPGRTEAFF
CDR3 DNA: TGTGCCAGCACCATAGAGCCGGGGAGGACTGAAGCTTTCTTT
V gene: TRBV6-5
D gene: NA
J gene: TRBJ1-1
clone size: NA

CDR3 protein: CASSEFGEPHSPLHF
CDR3 DNA: TGTGCCAGCAGTGAATTCGGGGAGCCTCATTCACCCCTCCACTTT
V gene: TRBV25-1
D gene: NA
J gene: TRBJ1-6
clone size: NA

CDR3 protein: CASSIFRGTTEAFF
CDR3 DNA: TGCGCCAGCAGCATCTTCAGGGGGACCACTGAAGCTTTCTTT
V gene: TRBV5-1
D gene: TRBD1
J gene: TRBJ1-1
clone size: NA

CDR3 protein: CASSQLTGELFF
CDR3 DNA: TGTGCCAGCAGCCAATTAACCGGGGAGCTGTTTTTT
V gene: TRBV4-2
D gene: NA
J gene: TRBJ2-2
clone size: NA

CDR3 protein: CASSKKRTGANVLTF
CDR3 DNA: TGTGCCAGCAGCAAAAAGCGGACCGGGGCCAACGTCCTGACTTTC
V gene: TRBV21-1
D gene: NA
J gene: TRBJ2-6
clone size: NA

CDR3 protein: CASSVAQGGTEAFF
CDR3 DNA: TGTGCCAGCAGCGTAGCTCAGGGGGGCACTGAAGCTTTCTTT
V gene: TRBV9
D gene: TRBD1
J gene: TRBJ1-1
clone size: NA

CDR3 protein: CASSRGGIQYF
CDR3 DNA: TGTGCCAGCAGCCGGGGGGGCATTCAGTACTTC
V gene: TRBV2
D gene: TRBD2
J gene: TRBJ2-4
clone size: NA

CDR3 protein: CASSLSADYNSPLHF
CDR3 DNA: TGTGCCAGCAGTTTATCGGCGGACTATAATTCACCCCTCCACTTT
V gene: TRBV27
D gene: NA
J gene: TRBJ1-6
clone size: NA

CDR3 protein: CASSLQGMNTEAFF
CDR3 DNA: TGCGCCAGCAGCTTGCAGGGAATGAACACTGAAGCTTTCTTT
V gene: TRBV5-1
D gene: NA
J gene: TRBJ1-1
clone size: once

CDR3 protein: CASSRSGRNQETQYF
CDR3 DNA: TGTGCCAGTAGTAGAAGCGGGAGGAACCAAGAGACCCAGTACTTC
V gene: TRBV19
D gene: TRBD2
J gene: TRBJ2-5
clone size: NA

CDR3 protein: CASSLAGTGVSPLHF
CDR3 DNA: TGTGCCAGCAGCTTAGCCGGGACAGGGGTATCACCCCTCCACTTT
V gene: TRBV11-2
D gene: TRBD1
J gene: TRBJ1-6
clone size: NA

CDR3 protein: CSVDRGPPLYGYTF
CDR3 DNA: TGCAGCGTCGACAGGGGGCCACCACTCTATGGCTACACCTTC
V gene: TRBV29-1
D gene: TRBD1
J gene: TRBJ1-2
clone size: NA

CDR3 protein: CAWTPTGANVLTF
CDR3 DNA: TGTGCCTGGACCCCTACTGGGGCCAACGTCCTGACTTTC
V gene: TRBV30
D gene: NA
J gene: TRBJ2-6
clone size: once

CDR3 protein: CASSYQDQPQHF
CDR3 DNA: TGTGCCAGCAGTTACCAGGATCAGCCCCAGCATTTT
V gene: TRBV6-6
D gene: NA
J gene: TRBJ1-5
clone size: many

CDR3 protein: CASSLGGGSGNTIYF
CDR3 DNA: TGTGCCAGCAGCTTAGGAGGAGGCTCTGGAAACACCATATATTTT
V gene: TRBV7-2
D gene: NA
J gene: TRBJ1-3
clone size: few

CDR3 protein: CSASKDTIAEPLHF
CDR3 DNA: TGCAGTGCTAGTAAGGACACCATTGCAGAACCCCTCCACTTT
V gene: TRBV20-1
D gene: NA
J gene: TRBJ1-6
clone size: NA

CDR3 protein: CASRTDRVGNTIYF
CDR3 DNA: TGTGCCAGCAGAACGGACAGGGTAGGGAACACCATATATTTT
V gene: TRBV28
D gene: TRBD1
J gene: TRBJ1-3
clone size: NA

CDR3 protein: CASSLAGGPGRAFF
CDR3 DNA: TGTGCCAGCAGCTTAGCGGGGGGGCCTGGCCGAGCGTTCTTC
V gene: TRBV11-2
D gene: TRBD2
J gene: TRBJ2-1
clone size: once

CDR3 protein: CASRPLAGGSNEQFF
CDR3 DNA: TGTGCCAGCAGACCACTAGCGGGAGGGTCCAATGAGCAGTTCTTC
V gene: TRBV5-5
D gene: TRBD2
J gene: TRBJ2-1
clone size: NA

CDR3 protein: CASSTLAGGSSSTDTQYF
CDR3 DNA: TGTGCCAGCAGCACACTAGCGGGGGGCTCGTCTAGCACAGATACGCAGTATTTT
V gene: TRBV11-3
D gene: TRBD2
J gene: TRBJ2-3
clone size: NA

CDR3 protein: CASRLAGPLDTQYF
CDR3 DNA: TGTGCCAGCCGACTAGCGGGACCACTAGATACGCAGTATTTT
V gene: TRBV6-5
D gene: TRBD2
J gene: TRBJ2-3
clone size: NA

CDR3 protein: CAWSVTALQDTQYF
CDR3 DNA: TGTGCCTGGAGTGTCACTGCCCTCCAAGATACGCAGTATTTT
V gene: TRBV30
D gene: NA
J gene: TRBJ2-3
clone size: NA

CDR3 protein: CASSLAGPRNTIYF
CDR3 DNA: TGTGCCAGCAGCTTAGCAGGTCCTCGAAACACCATATATTTT
V gene: TRBV11-2
D gene: NA
J gene: TRBJ1-3
clone size: NA

CDR3 protein: CASGSGANSYEQYF
CDR3 DNA: TGTGCTAGTGGATCGGGAGCCAACTCCTACGAGCAGTACTTC
V gene: TRBV12-5
D gene: NA
J gene: TRBJ2-7
clone size: NA

CDR3 protein: CASSLTGVNTEAFF
CDR3 DNA: TGTGCCAGCAGCCTTACAGGGGTGAACACTGAAGCTTTCTTT
V gene: TRBV7-8
D gene: TRBD1
J gene: TRBJ1-1
clone size: NA

CDR3 protein: CASSLWGGVAKNIQYF
CDR3 DNA: TGTGCCAGCAGTTTATGGGGGGGGGTAGCCAAAAACATTCAGTACTTC
V gene: TRBV28
D gene: TRBD2
J gene: TRBJ2-4
clone size: NA

CDR3 protein: CASSVPSSYEQYF
CDR3 DNA: TGTGCCAGCAGTGTGCCGAGCTCCTACGAGCAGTACTTC
V gene: TRBV6-2/TRBV6-3
D gene: NA
J gene: TRBJ2-7
clone size: NA

CDR3 protein: CASSLDRGQNTIYF
CDR3 DNA: TGTGCCAGCAGTTTGGACAGGGGACAAAACACCATATATTTT
V gene: TRBV28
D gene: TRBD1
J gene: TRBJ1-3
clone size: NA

CDR3 protein: CASSQEGGEGEKLFF
CDR3 DNA: TGTGCCAGCAGCCAAGAAGGGGGGGAAGGTGAAAAACTGTTTTTT
V gene: TRBV3-1/TRBV3-2
D gene: NA
J gene: TRBJ1-4
clone size: NA

CDR3 protein: CASRRQGEGNTIYF
CDR3 DNA: TGTGCCAGTAGAAGACAGGGAGAAGGAAACACCATATATTTT
V gene: TRBV6-5
D gene: TRBD1
J gene: TRBJ1-3
clone size: NA

CDR3 protein: CASSLLQGSYNSPLHF
CDR3 DNA: TGTGCCAGCAGCTTATTACAGGGGTCCTATAATTCACCCCTCCACTTT
V gene: TRBV11-2
D gene: TRBD1
J gene: TRBJ1-6
clone size: NA

CDR3 protein: CASSYEYGTDTQYF
CDR3 DNA: TGTGCCAGCAGCTACGAGTATGGCACAGATACGCAGTATTTT
V gene: TRBV5-4
D gene: NA
J gene: TRBJ2-3
clone size: NA

CDR3 protein: CASTSRTNEKLFF
CDR3 DNA: TGTGCCAGCACCTCTAGAACTAATGAAAAACTGTTTTTT
V gene: TRBV5-5
D gene: NA
J gene: TRBJ1-4
clone size: NA

CDR3 protein: CASSYSAGPLQETQYF
CDR3 DNA: TGTGCCAGCAGTTACTCCGCAGGGCCGCTCCAAGAGACCCAGTACTTC
V gene: TRBV6-5
D gene: NA
J gene: TRBJ2-5
clone size: NA

CDR3 protein: CASSYSGFGETQYF
CDR3 DNA: TGTGCCAGCAGTTACTCCGGATTCGGGGAGACCCAGTACTTC
V gene: TRBV6-5
D gene: NA
J gene: TRBJ2-5
clone size: NA

CDR3 protein: CASSYLSTDTQYF
CDR3 DNA: TGTGCCAGCAGTTACCTAAGCACAGATACGCAGTATTTT
V gene: TRBV6-5
D gene: NA
J gene: TRBJ2-3
clone size: NA

CDR3 protein: CASSLAGQGRTGELFF
CDR3 DNA: TGTGCCAGCAGCTTAGCGGGACAGGGTCGAACCGGGGAGCTGTTTTTT
V gene: TRBV7-9
D gene: TRBD1
J gene: TRBJ2-2
clone size: few

CDR3 protein: CASSFETGGWAEAFF
CDR3 DNA: TGTGCCAGCAGTTTTGAGACAGGGGGCTGGGCTGAAGCTTTCTTT
V gene: TRBV5-5
D gene: TRBD1
J gene: TRBJ1-1
clone size: few

CDR3 protein: CASSLGQGARGYTF
CDR3 DNA: TGTGCCAGCAGTTTAGGGCAGGGGGCACGCGGCTACACCTTC
V gene: TRBV28
D gene: TRBD1
J gene: TRBJ1-2
clone size: NA

CDR3 protein: CASSFHGQTNEKLFF
CDR3 DNA: TGTGCCAGCAGCTTTCATGGACAAACTAATGAAAAACTGTTTTTT
V gene: TRBV5-8
D gene: NA
J gene: TRBJ1-4
clone size: NA

CDR3 protein: CASSRVPQAGYTF
CDR3 DNA: TGTGCCAGCAGCCGTGTCCCGCAGGCCGGCTACACCTTC
V gene: TRBV11-1
D gene: NA
J gene: TRBJ1-2
clone size: once

CDR3 protein: CASSLGGHLTDTQYF
CDR3 DNA: TGCGCCAGCAGCTTGGGGGGACACCTCACAGATACGCAGTATTTT
V gene: TRBV5-1
D gene: NA
J gene: TRBJ2-3
clone size: NA

CDR3 protein: CASSLVGGETQYF
CDR3 DNA: TGCGCCAGCAGCTTGGTAGGGGGAGAGACCCAGTACTTC
V gene: TRBV5-1
D gene: NA
J gene: TRBJ2-5
clone size: NA

CDR3 protein: CAWSVGAGSPTSYEQYF
CDR3 DNA: TGTGCCTGGAGTGTAGGGGCCGGCAGCCCGACCTCCTACGAGCAGTACTTC
V gene: TRBV30
D gene: NA
J gene: TRBJ2-7
clone size: NA

CDR3 protein: CASSYSESYEQYF
CDR3 DNA: TGTGCCAGCAGTTACTCGGAGTCCTACGAGCAGTACTTC
V gene: TRBV6-6
D gene: NA
J gene: TRBJ2-7
clone size: NA

CDR3 protein: CASTKTGTSGRVRETQYF
CDR3 DNA: TGTGCCAGTACGAAAACCGGGACTAGCGGGAGGGTCCGGGAGACCCAGTACTTC
V gene: TRBV19
D gene: TRBD2
J gene: TRBJ2-5
clone size: once

CDR3 protein: CASSQRGGRDEQFF
CDR3 DNA: TGTGCCAGCAGCCAACGGGGGGGCCGGGATGAGCAGTTCTTC
V gene: TRBV3-1/TRBV3-2
D gene: TRBD2
J gene: TRBJ2-1
clone size: NA

CDR3 protein: CASSETATYEQYF
CDR3 DNA: TGTGCCAGCAGTGAGACAGCGACCTACGAGCAGTACTTC
V gene: TRBV6-1
D gene: NA
J gene: TRBJ2-7
clone size: NA

CDR3 protein: CASSLDSVGEKLFF
CDR3 DNA: TGTGCCAGCAGCTTAGACTCGGTTGGTGAAAAACTGTTTTTT
V gene: TRBV7-9
D gene: NA
J gene: TRBJ1-4
clone size: NA

CDR3 protein: CASSIDRAEPQHF
CDR3 DNA: TGCGCCAGCAGCATTGACAGGGCTGAGCCCCAGCATTTT
V gene: TRBV10-2
D gene: TRBD1
J gene: TRBJ1-5
clone size: NA

CDR3 protein: CASSHGKQTGELFF
CDR3 DNA: TGTGCTAGCAGCCACGGGAAGCAGACCGGGGAGCTGTTTTTT
V gene: TRBV7-7
D gene: NA
J gene: TRBJ2-2
clone size: NA

CDR3 protein: CASSLGVDGYTF
CDR3 DNA: TGCGCCAGCAGCTTGGGAGTCGATGGCTACACCTTC
V gene: TRBV5-1
D gene: NA
J gene: TRBJ1-2
clone size: NA

CDR3 protein: CASSPRLAGPDTQYF
CDR3 DNA: TGTGCCAGCAGCCCCAGGCTAGCGGGGCCAGATACGCAGTATTTT
V gene: TRBV7-2
D gene: TRBD2
J gene: TRBJ2-3
clone size: NA

CDR3 protein: CASSSAFDSSGNTIYF
CDR3 DNA: TGTGCCAGTAGTTCGGCTTTCGACAGCTCTGGAAACACCATATATTTT
V gene: TRBV19
D gene: NA
J gene: TRBJ1-3
clone size: few

CDR3 protein: CASSAETGYNYGYTF
CDR3 DNA: TGTGCCAGCTCAGCAGAGACAGGGTATAACTATGGCTACACCTTC
V gene: TRBV18
D gene: TRBD1
J gene: TRBJ1-2
clone size: NA

CDR3 protein: CAWSALTFRGLGYTF
CDR3 DNA: TGTGCCTGGAGTGCCCTTACTTTTCGGGGATTGGGCTACACCTTC
V gene: TRBV30
D gene: NA
J gene: TRBJ1-2
clone size: NA

CDR3 protein: CASSQEFQGAYGYTF
CDR3 DNA: TGTGCCAGCAGCCAAGAATTCCAGGGGGCCTATGGCTACACCTTC
V gene: TRBV3-1/TRBV3-2
D gene: TRBD1
J gene: TRBJ1-2
clone size: NA